This TCR beta chain was profiled in a study of shared clonotypes between healthy human individuals. Produced via immunoSEQ multiplex PCR; TCRdb's table is partial and in-frame only. This sample has roughly 660,000 clones, with about nine tenths found just once. CDR3 length: 15 amino acids. The germline V gene has CDR1 MNHEY and CDR2 SVGAGI. The V and J ends lost 4 bases and 6 bases respectively, with 16 bases between them. The TCR comes from a man aged 18 to 30 in good health. Some clones in this sample may be carry-over from other donors' samples. The sequenced sample consisted of memory CD8+ T cells from PBMCs. Subset specified: CD45RO+ cells pooled with CCR7-negative TemRA cells. The chain links TRBV6-5 to TRBJ2-1; D perhaps matches TRBD1 (5 bases). The CDR3: CASSSPGIPLNEQFF. The CDR3 DNA reads TGTGCCAGCAGTTCCCCAGGGATTCCACTCAATGAGCAGTTCTTC.